The 13 T cell receptor beta chains below all came from one sample that was sequenced in a study of cytomegalovirus exposure and HLA in healthy donors. With 60 Vbeta and 13 Jbeta primers, the PCR was carried out. The repertoire was sequenced with immunoSEQ multiplex PCR; TCRdb's copy has only in-frame clones and lacks some. This sample has some 40,000 clones, with 45% to 55% found just once. The specimen was PBMCs. The origin of the receptors is a woman in her 40s in good health and CMV-seropositive.

The genes are TRBV13 and TRBJ1-2; D is perhaps TRBD1 (6 bases). Per the germline V gene, CDR1 is PRHDT and CDR2 is FYEKMQ (reference sequence). The CDR3 is made up of 14 amino acids. The germline V and J ends were trimmed by 5 bases and 4 bases, with 14 bases remaining between them. The CDR3 nucleotides are TGTGCCAGCAGCGGGATGACAGGCTCCTATGGCTACACCTTC. It codes for CASSGMTGSYGYTF.

The chain is built from TRBV4-2 and TRBJ2-3, with 10 bases that match TRBD2. This CDR3 has 15 amino acids. V was clipped by 1 base and J by 3 bases; unmatched bases: 1. Germline V gives CDR1 LGHNA, CDR2 YNFKEQ. CDR3 coding DNA: TGTGCCAGCAGCCAAGTGACTAGCGGGACAGATACGCAGTATTTT. Encoded protein: CASSQVTSGTDTQYF.

V usage is TRBV11-2 and J usage is TRBJ2-7, with D perhaps matching TRBD2 (5 bases). Trimming removed 2 bases from V and 5 bases from J, with 7 bases in between. CDR1 and CDR2 from the germline V gene are SGHAT and FQNNGV. The CDR3 has 12 amino acids. CDR3 sequence (DNA): TGTGCCAGCAGCTTAAGCGGCCACGAGCAGTACTTC. Protein sequence: CASSLSGHEQYF.

The CDR3 bases are TGTGCCAGCAGTTTACTCCTTTCACAGGGCGCAGGGGAGACCCAGTACTTC. Its protein product is CASSLLLSQGAGETQYF. The rearrangement uses TRBV28 and TRBJ2-5; TRBD1 might be the D (6 bases). V was trimmed by 2 bases and J by 5 bases, leaving 21 bases between them. The CDR3 has 17 amino acids. Germline V gene lookup returns CDR1 MDHEN and CDR2 SYDVKM.

This chain links TRBV7-6 with TRBJ1-1, with 7 nucleotides matching TRBD1. The trim removed 4 bases at V and 0 bases at J, leaving 5 bases unmatched. The CDR3 is 15 amino acids. CDR1 is SGHVS and CDR2 is FNYEAQ in the germline V gene. CDR3 region: CASSYGTVLNTEAFF. The CDR3 coding sequence is TGTGCCAGCAGCTATGGGACAGTCCTGAACACTGAAGCTTTCTTT. The variable domain in full, completed from reference TRBV7-6 and TRBJ1-1, reads GAGVSQSPRYKVTKRGQDVALRCDPISGHVSLYWYRQALGQGPEFLTYFNYEAQQDKSGLPNDRFSAERPEGSISTLTIQRTEQRDSAMYRCASSYGTVLNTEAFFGQGTRLTVV.

This clone was observed a single time. The rearrangement uses TRBV11-3 and TRBJ1-1, with D perhaps matching TRBD1 (6 bases). The CDR3 has 13 amino acids. Trimming removed 3 bases at V and 1 base at J, with 6 bases between. Germline V gene lookup returns CDR1 SGHNT and CDR2 YENEEA. The DNA of the CDR3 is TGTGCCAGCAGCTTGGACAGGAACACTGAAGCTTTCTTT. Protein sequence: CASSLDRNTEAFF.

This clone occurred a few times. The V call is TRBV10-3, the J call TRBJ1-1, with D unclear. The ends were cut back, 3 bases at V and 6 bases at J, with 14 bases in the middle. Germline CDR1 ENHRY, CDR2 SYGVKD. The CDR3 covers 14 residues. CDR3: CAISDKGAGSEAFF. In DNA form, the CDR3 reads TGTGCCATCAGTGATAAGGGTGCGGGGTCTGAAGCTTTCTTT.

This chain connects TRBV6-1 to TRBJ1-5; 7 bases agree with TRBD1. The germline gives CDR1 MNHNS, CDR2 SASEGT. The CDR3 runs 15 residues. The trim removed 6 bases at V and 9 bases at J, leaving 14 bases unmatched. The CDR3 is CASSQGDSLGTPQHF. CDR3 in DNA: TGTGCCAGCAGCCAGGGGGACAGCCTCGGTACGCCCCAGCATTTT.

V is TRBV7-2 and J is TRBJ2-2; unclear D gene. CDR3 length: 14 residues. V shed 4 bases and J shed 1 base, with 7 bases lying between them. Germline V lookup: CDR1 SGHTA, CDR2 FQGNSA. In DNA, the CDR3 is TGTGCCAGCAGCTACCGACAGAACACCGGGGAGCTGTTTTTT. The encoded protein is CASSYRQNTGELFF.

This clone was seen more than once but under ten times. CDR3 sequence reads: CASSSGSTYEQYF. The CDR3 region has the DNA TGCGCCAGCAGCTCGGGATCAACCTACGAGCAGTACTTC. The chain has TRBV5-1 and TRBJ2-7, with a tentative D call TRBD2 (5 bases). There are 13 residues in the CDR3. Looked up from germline, CDR1 is SGHRS and CDR2 is YFSETQ. With 3 bases removed from V and 2 bases from J, the gap between germline ends came to 9 bases.

This chain joins TRBV5-1 and TRBJ2-3; no clear D gene. The CDR3 totals 12 residues. Per germline, CDR1 SGHRS and CDR2 YFSETQ. V was clipped by 1 base and J by 10 bases, with 10 bases between them. This CDR3 reads CASSLTNSPQYF. The CDR3 bases are TGCGCCAGCAGCTTGACTAACTCTCCGCAGTATTTT.

DNA for the CDR3: TGTGCCAGCAGCCCCCGGGACAGCCGGGAGACCCAGTACTTC. Its protein product is CASSPRDSRETQYF. This chain links TRBV9 with TRBJ2-5; 7 positions match TRBD1. Germline CDR1 and CDR2: SGDLS and YYNGEE. The ends lost 4 bases at V and 5 bases at J; junction bases unmatched: 8. This CDR3 region has 14 residues.

The V gene is TRBV27, the J gene TRBJ2-1; no clear D gene. Germline V gene sequence: CDR1 MNHEY, CDR2 SMNVEV (reference sequence). V lost 7 bases and J 0 bases, leaving 13 bases between the germline ends. The CDR3 sequence is 15 residues long. CDR3 nucleotides: TGTGCCAGCACGCCTTCCAGTCTCTCCTACAATGAGCAGTTCTTC. Translation: CASTPSSLSYNEQFF.